This T cell receptor (beta chain) derives from a study of human T cells and chemical hapten exposure (dated by TCRdb to 2020 to 2022). For the study in its entirety: For sensitization, 2% DPC in acetone was applied to a roughly 2 cm by roughly 2 cm area of upper inner arm skin. Peripheral blood TCR repertoire changes were tracked in vivo in alopecia patients during primary and secondary sensitization to the hapten diphenylcyclopropenone (DPC). Blood samples were taken from patients before sensitization (week 0) and then at 2, 6 and about 24 weeks after DPC sensitization. For TCR sequencing, blood came from twenty-nine alopecia patients at anywhere from one to four time points (pre-sensitization, 2, 6 and 24 weeks). Libraries were pooled for sequencing, and per-sample TCR yields varied mainly because of small differences in library volumes within the pool. The mostly female patient cohort included alopecia areata with under or over 50% scalp involvement, alopecia totalis and alopecia universalis. Throughout the study period of approximately 23 weeks, patients also received therapeutic DPC doses to the scalp every week. Patch tests used Finn chambers with 0.01% DPC on the upper back, scored after 6 days by International Contact Dermatitis Research Group standards. The paper as a whole reports these results and caveats: After repeated subsampling, changes were observed in the strength of the expansion versus patch-test correlation and in the threshold at which the correlation became significant. Expanded TCRs formed significantly more large CDR3 similarity clusters than pre-sensitization or healthy control sets, consistent with antigen-driven responses. Because all patients had alopecia, a presumed autoimmune disease, the immune response of the patients might differ from that of healthy individuals. No change with DPC sensitization was found in the number of TCRs above 1 in 1000 frequency, and no evidence of global repertoire structure alterations was found. The number of PT1 expanded TCRs positively correlated with patch test score, significant at thresholds 8, 16 and 32 but not 4.

Looking up the germline V gene yields CDR1 SGDLS and CDR2 YYNGEE. Counted from cysteine to phenylalanine, this CDR3 has 15 amino acids. Only the CDR3 region is kept as DNA, spanning 45 bases read in frame from base 1. V is trimmed back by 3 bases and J by 5 bases, and the junction contains 4 bases that no gene match accounts for. Receptors were amplified or captured by RACE. For sequencing, a NextSeq 500 was employed. Library preparation attached unique molecular identifiers to individual cDNA molecules for quantitative, reproducible TCR counting. Both TCR alpha and TCR beta chains were sequenced from each blood RNA sample. Concerning the study's data processing: A median of around 96,000 TCRs per sample was observed, with a range of roughly 20,000 to 700,000. The Decombinator software suite was used to annotate the V, J and CDR3 of the TCR reads. For the PS versus PT1 abundance plots, all samples were subsampled to the same number of TCRs (28,000). TCRs were defined as expanded if absent before sensitization and observed at least eight times at the 2-week time point. Using fastp trimming at Q25 and MiXCR clonotype assembly, TCRdb reanalyzed the public sequencing data and kept in-frame beta chains. Each entry merges the rows of one CDR3 protein and shows their most common DNA and genes. The V and J calls here are based on TCRdb, not the publication. In all, the sample holds 150,000 to 200,000 distinct CDR3 sequences, and 14% of those were seen once. The top ten clonotypes cover 1.5% to 2% of the sample.

Explained via the paper, the time point label denotes: patch test 1, 2 weeks after DPC sensitization. The treatment or condition label here, explained by the study, means: therapeutic diphenylcyclopropenone sensitization with weekly scalp DPC. At every patch-test visit, the blood draw took place before the patch test was put on. Eligible patients were aged 18 to 70, diagnosed with alopecia, deemed suitable for DPC therapy, and excluded if pregnant. Total RNA was isolated from unfractionated whole blood collected in Tempus Blood RNA tubes. With regard to this clonotype: The target of this receptor is not known. It has no much larger one-base neighbor in the sample; base qualities were not kept.

The starting material was whole blood, obtained in connection with sensitization to the hapten diphenylcyclopropenone (DPC). The rearranged chain carries TRBV9 and TRBJ2-2, and 10 junctional nucleotides match TRBD1. This clonotype originated in a woman between 25 and 40 years old with alopecia areata. Some clones in this sample may be carry-over from other donors' samples. The DNA sequence is TGTGCCAGCAGCGGACAGGGGGCCCAAACCGGGGAGCTGTTTTTT. Translated, this is CASSGQGAQTGELFF.